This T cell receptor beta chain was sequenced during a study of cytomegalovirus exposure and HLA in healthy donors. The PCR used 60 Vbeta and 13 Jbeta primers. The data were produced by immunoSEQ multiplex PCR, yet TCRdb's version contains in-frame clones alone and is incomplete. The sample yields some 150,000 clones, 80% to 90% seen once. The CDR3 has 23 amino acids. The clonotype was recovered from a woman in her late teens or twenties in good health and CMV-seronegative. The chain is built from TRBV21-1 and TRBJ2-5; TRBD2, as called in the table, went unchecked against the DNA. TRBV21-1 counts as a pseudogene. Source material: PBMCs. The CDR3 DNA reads TGTGCCAGCAGCAAAGGGCTTGGATTTCGGGGACTGACAGTACCTCCCGTTCGGGAGACCCAGTACTTC. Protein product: CASSKGLGFRGLTVPPVRETQYF.